The rows below give T cell receptor beta chains drawn from one sample of a study of shared clonotypes between healthy human individuals. Sequencing was performed with immunoSEQ multiplex PCR; in TCRdb, only in-frame clones are kept and a portion is missing. Altogether about 460,000 clones are present, approximately 80% being singletons, with the ten largest covering approximately 12%. Sequenced sample: PBMCs. The receptors here all came from a woman in her forties in good health. Some clones in this sample may be carry-over from other donors' samples. CDR3s include the opening cysteine and the closing phenylalanine or tryptophan. D genes are given only for firm matches. The size entry is marked missing in some rows and otherwise reads once, few, many or a size class.

D gene: -
V gene: TRBV19
J gene: TRBJ2-7
clone size: -
CDR3 protein: CASSNPRSSYEQYF
CDR3 DNA: TGTGCCAGTAGTAATCCGCGGAGCTCCTACGAGCAGTACTTC

D gene: -
V gene: TRBV5-1
J gene: TRBJ2-6
clone size: -
CDR3 protein: CASSLAGRGGANVLTF
CDR3 DNA: TGCGCCAGCAGCTTGGCCGGGAGAGGTGGGGCCAACGTCCTGACTTTC

D gene: -
V gene: TRBV18
J gene: TRBJ2-7
clone size: -
CDR3 protein: CASSPTPSARPDEQYF
CDR3 DNA: TGTGCCAGCTCACCAACCCCGTCAGCCCGGCCGGACGAGCAGTACTTC

D gene: TRBD1
V gene: TRBV7-8
J gene: TRBJ1-5
clone size: few
CDR3 protein: CASTPTGAVSAQHF
CDR3 DNA: TGTGCCAGCACCCCAACAGGGGCCGTATCGGCCCAGCATTTT

D gene: -
V gene: TRBV5-6
J gene: TRBJ2-7
clone size: few
CDR3 protein: CASSWGQGGYEQYF
CDR3 DNA: TGTGCCAGCAGCTGGGGGCAGGGGGGCTACGAGCAGTACTTC

D gene: TRBD2
V gene: TRBV9
J gene: TRBJ2-1
clone size: -
CDR3 protein: CASSPQAIAGYNEQFF
CDR3 DNA: TGTGCCAGCAGCCCCCAGGCGATAGCGGGGTACAATGAGCAGTTCTTC

D gene: -
V gene: TRBV7-2
J gene: TRBJ2-3
clone size: -
CDR3 protein: CASSYTGKGDTQYF
CDR3 DNA: TGTGCCAGCAGCTATACAGGGAAAGGGGATACGCAGTATTTT

D gene: -
V gene: TRBV6-1
J gene: TRBJ1-1
clone size: -
CDR3 protein: CASSVRLLQGSTEAFF
CDR3 DNA: TGTGCCAGCAGTGTGCGGCTCCTCCAGGGTTCCACTGAAGCTTTCTTT

D gene: TRBD1
V gene: TRBV7-3
J gene: TRBJ2-7
clone size: once
CDR3 protein: CASSPGQGGSEQYF
CDR3 DNA: TGTGCCAGCAGCCCGGGACAGGGTGGCTCCGAGCAGTACTTC

D gene: -
V gene: TRBV29-1
J gene: TRBJ1-4
clone size: few
CDR3 protein: CSVEVTGEKLFF
CDR3 DNA: TGCAGCGTTGAAGTTACAGGGGAAAAACTGTTTTTT

D gene: TRBD2
V gene: TRBV7-3
J gene: TRBJ2-2
clone size: -
CDR3 protein: CASSLRLAVNTGELFF
CDR3 DNA: TGTGCCAGCAGCTTAAGACTAGCAGTTAACACCGGGGAGCTGTTTTTT

D gene: -
V gene: TRBV4-1
J gene: TRBJ2-3
clone size: once
CDR3 protein: CASSQEGLSSTDTQYF
CDR3 DNA: TGCGCCAGCAGCCAAGAGGGTCTGTCTAGCACAGATACGCAGTATTTT

D gene: -
V gene: TRBV5-8
J gene: TRBJ2-3
clone size: -
CDR3 protein: CASSFDSTSTDTQYF
CDR3 DNA: TGTGCCAGCAGCTTCGACTCTACTAGCACAGATACGCAGTATTTT

D gene: -
V gene: TRBV6-6
J gene: TRBJ1-2
clone size: once
CDR3 protein: CASRQDRSYGYTF
CDR3 DNA: TGTGCCAGCAGACAGGACAGATCATATGGCTACACCTTC

D gene: -
V gene: TRBV10-3
J gene: TRBJ1-1
clone size: -
CDR3 protein: CAISESGERGFAFF
CDR3 DNA: TGTGCCATCAGTGAGTCTGGGGAGCGCGGGTTTGCTTTCTTT

D gene: TRBD1
V gene: TRBV2
J gene: TRBJ1-1
clone size: few
CDR3 protein: CASIGTGLGTEAFF
CDR3 DNA: TGTGCCAGCATCGGGACAGGGCTGGGGACTGAAGCTTTCTTT